The 18 T cell receptor beta chains reported below all come from one sample, sequenced in a study of cytomegalovirus exposure and HLA in healthy donors. The PCR used 60 Vbeta and 13 Jbeta primers. Libraries were prepared by immunoSEQ multiplex PCR; TCRdb keeps only in-frame clonotypes and omits some of them. This sample has 65,000 to 75,000 clones, with about 65% found just once. Sequenced material: PBMCs. Source of these receptors: a woman under 40 in good health and CMV-seronegative.

The sample holds one count of this clone. The chain has TRBV27 and TRBJ2-1; 10 positions agree with TRBD2. The V and J ends lost 3 bases and 8 bases, in that order; junction bases with no gene match: 4. The germline CDR1 and CDR2 sequences are MNHEY and SMNVEV (reference sequence). CDR3 length: 14 amino acids. CDR3 sequence reads: CASSFSGGAYEQFF. The DNA of the CDR3 is TGTGCCAGCAGTTTCAGCGGGGGGGCCTATGAGCAGTTCTTC.

Only one count was recorded for this clone. This rearrangement joins TRBV30 to TRBJ1-2; the D gene is possibly TRBD1 (5 bases). Germline CDR1 reads GTSNPN; CDR2 reads SVGIG (reference sequence). This CDR3 comprises 13 residues. The V and J ends lost 3 bases and 4 bases respectively, with 12 bases between them. CDR3 nucleotides: TGTGCCTGGAGAGCCGGGACTCTCTATGGCTACACCTTC. Its protein is CAWRAGTLYGYTF.

This chain connects TRBV7-2 to TRBJ1-1; possibly TRBD1 for D (5 bases). V shed 8 bases and J shed 11 bases, with 21 bases lying between them. CDR1 is SGHTA and CDR2 is FQGNSA in the germline V gene. The CDR3 loop spans 13 amino acids. CDR3 nucleotide sequence: TGTGCCAGCCGCCCTGGGGGGGGAGTTCTGGCTTTCTTT. This translates into CASRPGGGVLAFF.

The chain joins TRBV2 to TRBJ2-1; 15 positions agree with TRBD2. Trimming cost V 7 bases and J 7 bases; bases outside gene matches: 2. Germline V lookup: CDR1 SNHLY, CDR2 FYNNEI. The CDR3 has 14 amino acids. The CDR3 loop reads CASMGLAGGNEQFF. The CDR3 bases are TGTGCCAGCATGGGACTAGCGGGGGGTAATGAGCAGTTCTTC. The whole variable domain, filled in from reference TRBV2 and TRBJ2-1, reads EPEVTQTPSHQVTQMGQEVILRCVPISNHLYFYWYRQILGQKVEFLVSFYNNEISEKSEIFDDQFSVERPDGSNFTLKIRSTKLEDSAMYFCASMGLAGGNEQFFGPGTRLTVL.

V usage is TRBV7-2 and J usage is TRBJ1-2; maybe TRBD1 (6 bases). In germline, CDR1 is SGHTA, CDR2 FQGNSA. CDR3 length: 13 residues. V was pared by 5 bases and J by 7 bases, with 14 bases between. The CDR3 sequence: CASSPQGVGGYTF. The CDR3 bases are TGTGCCAGCAGCCCACAGGGTGTAGGTGGCTACACCTTC.

This clone turned up a few times. CDR3 in amino acids: CASRSLHGDSYEQYF. The DNA of the CDR3 is TGTGCCAGCAGATCCCTTCACGGGGATTCCTACGAGCAGTACTTC. The rearrangement uses TRBV13 and TRBJ2-7, with D possibly matching TRBD2 (5 bases). Germline values: CDR1 PRHDT, CDR2 FYEKMQ (reference sequence). This CDR3 region has 15 residues. V lost 6 bases to trimming and J lost 1 base, with 16 bases between them.

The chain has TRBV7-3 and TRBJ2-3; the match to TRBD1 covers 7 bases. Per germline, CDR1 SGHTA and CDR2 FQGTGA. V lost 4 bases, J lost 4 bases, and 5 bases stayed unmatched. The CDR3 totals 14 residues. DNA of the CDR3: TGTGCCAGCAGCTCGGATGACAGGGCAGATACGCAGTATTTT. This gives the protein CASSSDDRADTQYF.

This chain uses TRBV21-1 with TRBJ1-1; the table assigns TRBD1, which was not confirmed against the DNA. TRBV21-1 is marked as a pseudogene. The CDR3 extends over 14 amino acids. CDR3 in DNA: TGTGCCAGCAGCACACAGGGACCTAACACTGAAGCTTTCTTT. This sequence encodes CASSTQGPNTEAFF.

The rearrangement joins TRBV5-4 to TRBJ2-7, with 16 bases lining up with TRBD2. V lost 1 base to trimming and J lost 3 bases; unmatched junction nucleotides: 7. The CDR3 covers 18 residues. Germline V CDR1 and CDR2: SGHNT, YYREEE (reference sequence). The CDR3 region has the DNA TGTGCCAGCAGCTTGCCCGGGACTAGCGGGGGGGCTCTCTACGAGCAGTACTTC. Its translation is CASSLPGTSGGALYEQYF.

V gene TRBV9 combines with J gene TRBJ2-1, with D perhaps matching TRBD1 (5 bases). Germline values: CDR1 SGDLS, CDR2 YYNGEE. Trimming cost V 0 bases and J 3 bases, with 10 bases left between them. The CDR3 is made up of 15 amino acids. In DNA form, the CDR3 reads TGTGCCAGCAGCGTAGGGCTAGGGGACTACAATGAGCAGTTCTTC. This gives the protein CASSVGLGDYNEQFF.

This clone appeared a few times. The chain uses TRBV18 and TRBJ1-5, with 7 positions matching TRBD1. Germline lookup yields CDR1 KGHSH and CDR2 LQKENI. The CDR3 extends over 14 amino acids. After removal of 3 bases from V and 10 bases from J, the junction contained 9 bases not matched to a gene. CDR3 bases: TGTGCCAGCTCACCGGACAGACAGGGCAGACCCCAGCATTTT. Its protein product is CASSPDRQGRPQHF.

The chain carries TRBV7-2 and TRBJ1-3, with D possibly matching TRBD1 (5 bases). V lost 5 bases and J 4 bases, leaving 12 bases between the germline ends. CDR1 and CDR2 (germline): SGHTA, FQGNSA. The CDR3 is 14 residues long. CDR3 in DNA: TGTGCCAGCAGCCTCCAGGGCTTCGGAAACACCATATATTTT. This encodes CASSLQGFGNTIYF.

The rearrangement joins TRBV5-1 to TRBJ1-2, with 7 positions matching TRBD1. V was clipped by 2 bases and J by 5 bases; unmatched bases: 12. The CDR3 has 16 amino acids. CDR1 SGHRS and CDR2 YFSETQ come from the germline V gene. The CDR3 protein is CASSLTPGQIAYGYTF. CDR3 nucleotide sequence: TGCGCCAGCAGCTTAACCCCGGGACAGATAGCTTATGGCTACACCTTC.

The chain joins TRBV5-5 to TRBJ1-1; unclear D gene. Germline V gene lookup returns CDR1 SGHKS and CDR2 YYEKEE (reference sequence). V shed 4 bases and J shed 5 bases, with 12 bases lying between them. CDR3 size: 13 residues. The CDR3 sequence is CASSADLVTEAFF. The CDR3 DNA is TGTGCCAGCAGCGCAGATTTGGTTACTGAAGCTTTCTTT.

V usage is TRBV18 and J usage is TRBJ1-2, with D possibly TRBD1 on 5 matching bases. Trimming cost V 2 bases and J 4 bases, with 8 bases left between them. The germline V gene has CDR1 KGHSH and CDR2 LQKENI. The CDR3 is 13 amino acids. This chain's CDR3 is CASSPGRGYGYTF. CDR3 DNA sequence: TGTGCCAGCTCACCAGGGAGGGGCTATGGCTACACCTTC.

The chain carries TRBV7-2 and TRBJ2-1; D is unclear. Looked up from germline, CDR1 is SGHTA and CDR2 is FQGNSA. This CDR3 is built from 9 residues. Trimming took off 8 bases at V and 7 bases at J, with 3 bases between the two ends. In nucleotides, the CDR3 is TGTGCCAGCCCTAATGAGCAGTTCTTC. It codes for CASPNEQFF.

On this clone: The germline gene is not matched at one end of the junction; a read error may be the cause. The chain has TRBV6-5 and TRBJ1-1, with 7 bases that match TRBD1. Germline-derived CDR1 and CDR2 are MNHEY and SVGAGI. This CDR3 is built from 13 residues. This CDR3 reads CASGRGLYTEAFF. The CDR3 DNA sequence: TGTGCCAGCGGAAGGGGGCTCTACACGGAAGCTTTCTTT.

The rearrangement uses TRBV19 and TRBJ1-6; perhaps TRBD1 as D (6 bases). The CDR3 has 15 amino acids. Germline V gene sequence: CDR1 LNHDA, CDR2 SQIVND (reference sequence). V lost 5 bases and J 7 bases, leaving 15 bases between the germline ends. For the CDR3, the DNA is TGTGCCAGTAGTGCCCGGGACATACCCAATTCACCCCTCCACTTT. Its protein product is CASSARDIPNSPLHF.